Presented here are 25 T cell receptor beta chains from one specimen sequenced in a study of immune heterogeneity within non-small cell lung tumors (dated by TCRdb to 2016 to 2019). Genomic DNA was extracted from bulk tumor tissue and used as the TCR template, and about 0.65 ug gDNA was amplified per sample. During surgery, several biopsies were collected from each primary tumor and placed as far from one another as possible within the tumor mass. The study cohort was described as untreated, and patients were newly diagnosed NSCLC cases undergoing curative surgery. Sequencing relied on a HiSeq X Ten. The TCR beta CDR3 region was amplified with a multiplex PCR system whose first round ran for around 10 cycles using 32 V-gene forward primers and 13 J-gene reverse primers. The public reads were quality trimmed at Q25 with fastp and then assembled into clones with MiXCR by TCRdb, keeping productive beta chains. Each record represents a unique CDR3 protein, reported with the most common genes and DNA among its rows. This sample lists roughly 5,400 distinct CDR3 sequences; 20% to 25% were detected once. The ten largest make up roughly 17% of the sample.

The specimen was lung tumor tissue. The origin of the receptors is a man in his 60s with non-small cell lung cancer.

This clonotype is medium-sized by share. The gene calls are TRBV20-1 and TRBJ1-1; 7 nucleotides line up with TRBD1. There are 13 residues in the CDR3. CDR1 and CDR2 from the germline V gene are DFQATT and SNEGSKA (reference sequence). J was trimmed by 0 bases and V by 6 bases; bases with no gene match: 4. CDR3: CSAPTGMNTEAFF. The DNA for the CDR3 is TGCAGTGCCCCGACAGGGATGAACACTGAAGCTTTCTTT.

Only a few counts were recorded for this clonotype. The V gene is TRBV3-1, the J gene TRBJ1-1; 7 bases line up with TRBD1. The CDR3 covers 12 residues. The V segment lost 4 bases and the J segment 5 bases; nucleotides outside the gene matches: 1. CDR1 is LGHDT, CDR2 YNNKEL, per germline (reference sequence). CDR3 nucleotides: TGTGCCAGCAGCCCAGGGGGAACTGAAGCTTTCTTT. It encodes CASSPGGTEAFF.

This clonotype was found many times. The CDR3, as DNA: TGTGCCAGCAGTGCCCAGGGGGCGCTGGGGACCCAGTACTTC. It translates to CASSAQGALGTQYF. This chain links TRBV28 with TRBJ2-5; 8 nucleotides match TRBD1. The CDR3 is 14 amino acids. The germline gives CDR1 MDHEN, CDR2 SYDVKM. V shed 5 bases and J 7 bases; nucleotides not matched to a gene: 9.

This clonotype was seen at least ten times. The chain recombines TRBV10-3 with TRBJ2-3; D gene ambiguous. The germline CDR1 and CDR2 sequences are ENHRY and SYGVKD. This CDR3 has 11 residues. Trimming took off 5 bases at V and 2 bases at J, with 2 bases between the two ends. CDR3 protein: CAISNTDTQYF. In nucleotides, the CDR3 is TGTGCCATCAGTAACACAGATACGCAGTATTTT.

The genes are TRBV28 and TRBJ2-1; no reliable D call. The CDR3 is 11 amino acids. V lost 8 bases to trimming and J lost 10 bases, with 12 bases between them. Germline values: CDR1 MDHEN, CDR2 SYDVKM. The DNA for the CDR3 is TGTGCCAGCGAGTCTAGTGTCGAGCAGTTCTTC. It yields the protein CASESSVEQFF. Complete variable domain (other parts from reference TRBV28 and TRBJ2-1): DVKVTQSSRYLVKRTGEKVFLECVQDMDHENMFWYRQDPGLGLRLIYFSYDVKMKEKGDIPEGYSVSREKKERFSLILESASTNQTSMYLCASESSVEQFFGPGTRLTVL.

The table lists this clonotype with many counts. The rearrangement joins TRBV2 to TRBJ2-5; TRBD2 aligns across 12 bases. Trimming took 8 bases from V and 5 from J; bases not matched to a gene: 6. Germline V gives CDR1 SNHLY, CDR2 FYNNEI. The CDR3 consists of 14 residues. CDR3 DNA sequence: TGTGCCAGCGTGAGGCTAGCGGGAGGGGAGACCCAGTACTTC. It encodes CASVRLAGGETQYF.

A note on this clonotype: Just one base apart from a much larger clone, this may be a read error. The chain couples TRBV19 to TRBJ1-1; D uncertain. Per the germline V gene, CDR1 is LNHDA and CDR2 is SQIVND (reference sequence). The CDR3 is 12 residues long. This chain's CDR3 is CASRTVNTESFF. CDR3 nucleotide sequence: TGTGCCAGTAGGACGGTGAACACTGAATCTTTCTTT.

Many counts were recorded for this clonotype. V gene TRBV7-9 combines with J gene TRBJ2-5; 12 bases are a match to TRBD1. The CDR3 spans 16 residues. Trimming cost V 5 bases and J 5 bases; bases outside gene matches: 9. Germline lookup yields CDR1 SEHNR and CDR2 FQNEAQ (reference sequence). CDR3 DNA: TGTGCCAGCAGCCCCGGGACAGGGGGCGGGGAGGAGACCCAGTACTTC. Protein sequence: CASSPGTGGGEETQYF.

Worth noting for this clonotype: At one boundary the junction diverges from the germline segment, which might be a read error. The chain recombines TRBV19 with TRBJ1-5; D gene ambiguous. Germline V gene lookup returns CDR1 LNHDA and CDR2 SQIVND (reference sequence). The CDR3 extends over 16 amino acids. The DNA of the CDR3 is TGTACCAGTAGACCGGGTAGTGGAAATAGCAATCAGCCCCAGCATTTT. Protein: CTSRPGSGNSNQPQHF.

By its share, this clonotype is medium-sized. This CDR3 reads CASSSEEIDTQYF. In DNA form, the CDR3 reads TGTGCCAGCAGCTCCGAGGAGATAGATACGCAGTATTTT. The V and J genes are TRBV7-3 and TRBJ2-3; D remains unclear. The germline V gene encodes CDR1 SGHTA and CDR2 FQGTGA. Trimming removed 4 bases at V and 5 bases at J, with 10 bases between. The CDR3 spans 13 residues.

This clonotype is medium-sized by share. V is TRBV19 and J is TRBJ1-5; 7 nucleotides match TRBD1. CDR1 LNHDA and CDR2 SQIVND come from the germline V gene (reference sequence). The CDR3 runs 14 residues. V dropped 7 bases and J dropped 7; count of bases not matched to a gene: 10. CDR3: CASTDRVVIQPQHF. The CDR3 bases are TGTGCCAGTACTGACAGGGTGGTCATCCAGCCCCAGCATTTT.

This clonotype was counted at least ten times. The genes are TRBV4-1 and TRBJ2-4, with 7 bases lining up with TRBD1. V shed 3 bases and J 0 bases; nucleotides not matched to a gene: 14. This CDR3 is built from 19 residues. Germline values: CDR1 MGHRA, CDR2 YSYEKL. CDR3 protein: CASSQGDSGSLLAKNIQYF. The CDR3, as DNA: TGCGCCAGCAGCCAGGGGGACAGCGGATCCTTACTAGCCAAAAACATTCAGTACTTC.

Notes on this clonotype: A much larger clone is a single base away; this may be a read error. The V gene is TRBV4-2, the J gene TRBJ2-5, with D maybe TRBD1 (6 bases). Germline CDR1 LGHNA, CDR2 YNFKEQ. The CDR3 contains 15 residues. CDR3 nucleotide sequence: TGTGACAGCAGCCAAGAACAGGGATTCCAAGAGACCCAGTACTTC. Translating it yields CDSSQEQGFQETQYF.

As to this clonotype: At one of its ends the junction is not consistent with the germline gene, which may arise from a read error. The chain is built from TRBV12-3 or TRBV12-4 and TRBJ2-5; no definite D call. The CDR3 spans 15 residues. The CDR3 here is CASTLLRPPQETQYF. DNA of the CDR3: TGTGCCAGCACTTTATTAAGGCCCCCTCAAGAGACCCAGTACTTC.

Comments on this clonotype: A much more abundant neighbour one base away suggests this may be a read error. The chain combines TRBV11-2 with TRBJ2-1, with a possible D match to TRBD2 (6 bases). This CDR3 has 15 amino acids. CDR1 and CDR2 from the germline V gene are SGHAT and FQNNGV. CDR3 nucleotide sequence: TGTACCAGCGGACCCACTTGGACTAATAACAATGAGCAGTTCTTC. It yields the protein CTSGPTWTNNNEQFF.

The J gene is TRBJ2-2, the V gene TRBV19; 9 nucleotides align to TRBD1. Per germline, CDR1 LNHDA and CDR2 SQIVND (reference sequence). V gave up 5 bases and J gave up 5 bases; unmatched junction bases: 3. The CDR3 runs 14 residues. In DNA form, the CDR3 reads TGTGCCAGTAGTCGGGACAGGGAGACCGGGGAGCTGTTTTTT. Protein product: CASSRDRETGELFF.

In its sample, this clonotype is medium-sized. This chain links TRBV4-1 with TRBJ1-2; 8 bases fit TRBD1. The V segment lost 1 base and the J segment 4 bases; nucleotides outside the gene matches: 5. CDR1 MGHRA and CDR2 YSYEKL come from the germline V gene. The CDR3 is made up of 15 amino acids. This chain's CDR3 is CASSQGTGIGYGYTF. The CDR3 bases are TGCGCCAGCAGCCAAGGGACAGGGATCGGCTATGGCTACACCTTC.

At least ten counts were recorded for this clonotype. V and J are TRBV20-1 and TRBJ2-1; 9 bases map to TRBD1. Germline V gives CDR1 DFQATT, CDR2 SNEGSKA (reference sequence). The J segment lost 5 bases and the V segment lost 2 bases, leaving 7 bases of the junction unmatched. The CDR3 is 15 amino acids. The CDR3 region has the DNA TGCAGTGCTAGAAAAACCGGGACAGGGAACAATGAGCAGTTCTTC. Its translation is CSARKTGTGNNEQFF.

This clonotype was seen a few times. CDR3 protein: CATSRTNSQETQYF. The CDR3 DNA follows: TGTGCCACCAGCAGAACGAATAGCCAAGAGACCCAGTACTTC. J is TRBJ2-5 and V is TRBV15; no clear D. The CDR3 covers 14 residues. The germline V and J ends were trimmed by 2 bases and 1 base, with 8 bases remaining between them. Per the germline V gene, CDR1 is LNHNV and CDR2 is YYDKDF (reference sequence).

Details on this clonotype: This may arise from a read error, as a much more abundant clone is one base away. The chain has TRBV3-1 and TRBJ1-2, with D possibly TRBD1 on 5 matching bases. This CDR3 is 16 amino acids long. Germline-derived CDR1 and CDR2 are LGHDT and YNNKEL (reference sequence). With 0 bases removed from V and 2 bases from J, the gap between germline ends came to 13 bases. Written as DNA, the CDR3 is TGTGCCAGCAGCCAAGATCCGGGACCCCACAACTATGGCTACACCTTC. Its translation: CASSQDPGPHNYGYTF.

This clonotype was seen at least ten times. The chain combines TRBV11-2 with TRBJ1-1; D might be TRBD1 (6 bases). Germline loops: CDR1 SGHAT, CDR2 FQNNGV. Trimming pared 0 bases from V and 8 bases from J, leaving 13 bases between. The CDR3 is made up of 14 amino acids. The CDR3 loop reads CASSLEGAFGEAFF. The DNA of the CDR3 is TGTGCCAGCAGCTTAGAGGGGGCCTTTGGGGAAGCTTTCTTT. Looking up the rest from reference TRBV11-2 and TRBJ1-1 gives the full variable domain: EAGVAQSPRYKIIEKRQSVAFWCNPISGHATLYWYQQILGQGPKLLIQFQNNGVVDDSQLPKDRFSAERLKGVDSTLKIQPAKLEDSAVYLCASSLEGAFGEAFFGQGTRLTVV.

This chain links TRBV30 with TRBJ2-1; the D is unclear. The CDR3 extends over 11 amino acids. Germline CDR1 GTSNPN, CDR2 SVGIG (reference sequence). Trimming cost V 0 bases and J 12 bases, with 9 bases left between them. As DNA, the CDR3 is TGTGCCTGGAGTGTAAATACCGCGCAGTTCTTC. Protein: CAWSVNTAQFF.

The chain combines TRBV19 with TRBJ1-6, with 7 positions matching TRBD1. Unmatched junction bases numbered 10, after V lost 7 bases and J lost 10 bases. The CDR3 sequence is 14 residues long. Germline CDR1 LNHDA, CDR2 SQIVND (reference sequence). The CDR3 sequence is CASNPTGRGSPLHF. CDR3 nucleotide sequence: TGTGCCAGTAACCCGACAGGGCGGGGATCACCCCTCCACTTT. Filled out from reference TRBV19 and TRBJ1-6, the complete variable domain reads DGGITQSPKYLFRKEGQNVTLSCEQNLNHDAMYWYRQDPGQGLRLIYYSQIVNDFQKGDIAEGYSVSREKKESFPLTVTSAQKNPTAFYLCASNPTGRGSPLHFGNGTRLTVT.

By sample fraction, this clonotype is medium-sized (0.01 to 0.1%). The genes are TRBV20-1 and TRBJ2-7; 10 bases fit TRBD2. Losses at the gene ends were 3 bases for V and 5 bases for J; bases not matched to a gene: 7. The CDR3 sequence is 14 residues long. Germline V gives CDR1 DFQATT, CDR2 SNEGSKA (reference sequence). The CDR3 DNA reads TGCAGTGCTAGTCGGGCTAGCGGGAGCCACGAGCAGTACTTC. Translating it yields CSASRASGSHEQYF.

In its sample, this clonotype is medium-sized (0.01 to 0.1%). This chain uses TRBV7-9 with TRBJ2-7; possible D gene TRBD2, 5 bases. V was trimmed by 1 base and J by 0 bases, leaving 10 bases between them. CDR3 length: 15 residues. Germline CDR1 and CDR2: SEHNR and FQNEAQ (reference sequence). This CDR3 is CASSLGSGDSYEQYF. CDR3 in DNA: TGTGCCAGCAGCTTAGGGAGCGGTGACTCCTACGAGCAGTACTTC.